The clone carrying this T cell receptor beta chain has only a few counts. With 1 base clipped from V and 8 bases from J, the junction kept 2 bases outside the gene matches. CDR3 length equals 14 residues. Per the germline V gene, CDR1 is SGHNT and CDR2 is YENEEA. This sample stems from a study of T-cell reconstitution after alpha-beta-depleted transplantation in children. The TCRbeta library incorporated unique molecular identifiers. TCRdb reprocessed the PCR reads with MiXCR, giving one entry per CDR3 protein. Of 250,000 to 300,000 distinct CDR3 sequences listed, roughly 9.5% were seen once; the top ten hold around 9.1%.

The TCR sequence derives from a human donor who donated a stem cell graft to a child with SCID. This rearrangement joins TRBV11-3 to TRBJ2-3; 11 positions agree with TRBD2. Here the sequenced sample was PBMCs from the stem cell graft donor, taken from the stem cell graft. CDR3 region: CASSLAGTSGTQYF. In nucleotides, the CDR3 is TGTGCCAGCAGCTTAGCAGGGACTAGCGGTACGCAGTATTTT.